Listed below are T cell receptor beta chains from one sample, sequenced in a study of vaccination and CD4 T cells after COVID-19. What these receptors recognize is not known. Using its own MiXCR run on the PCR reads, TCRdb lists one record per CDR3 protein. The sample contains fewer than 13,000 distinct CDR3 sequences, about 66% of which appear only once. Sequenced sample: CD4+ T cells from blood, cultured in vitro. These receptors all come from a human donor who had recovered from COVID-19. Each CDR3 is given with its conserved first and last residue. D genes are given only for firm matches. Size values are once, few and many counts, or a class for expanded clones, and some rows have none.

CDR3 length,clone size,V gene,D gene,J gene,CDR3 DNA,CDR3 protein
14,NA,TRBV25-1,TRBD1,TRBJ1-6,TGTGCCAGCACAACAGGGGACTATAATTCACCCCTCCACTTT,CASTTGDYNSPLHF
12,NA,TRBV7-3,NA,TRBJ2-2,TGTGCCAGCAGCTTAAGTCCCGGGGAGCTGTTTTTT,CASSLSPGELFF
13,few,TRBV7-3,NA,TRBJ1-1,TGTGCCAGCACCAGGGATGCGAACACTGAAGCTTTCTTT,CASTRDANTEAFF
13,NA,TRBV20-1,NA,TRBJ1-3,TGCAGTGCTACCCAGGGGTACGGAAACACCATATATTTT,CSATQGYGNTIYF
16,few,TRBV7-9,NA,TRBJ1-2,TGTGCCAGCAGCTTAGCCGGGGAAGAAGGTAACTATGGCTACACCTTC,CASSLAGEEGNYGYTF
13,NA,TRBV25-1,NA,TRBJ1-1,TGTGCCAGCAGTGTTTCAAGATACACTGAAGCTTTCTTT,CASSVSRYTEAFF
13,few,TRBV19,NA,TRBJ1-2,TGTGCCAGCCAGATGGCGGGAGGGAATGGCTACACCTTC,CASQMAGGNGYTF
15,NA,TRBV27,NA,TRBJ1-1,TGTGCCAGCAGTCTATCGACAGTACTGAACACTGAAGCTTTCTTT,CASSLSTVLNTEAFF
14,few,TRBV18,NA,TRBJ1-1,TGTGCCAGCTCACCGGGGTACCAGAACACTGAAGCTTTCTTT,CASSPGYQNTEAFF
20,few,TRBV7-8,NA,TRBJ1-2,TGTGCCAGCAGCTTGATATCAGGAGGGTTCTCGAAAAAAGCTAACTATGGCTACACCTTC,CASSLISGGFSKKANYGYTF
16,NA,TRBV4-3,NA,TRBJ1-2,TGCGCCAGCAGCCAAGATCGGCAGGAGAGTCACTATGGCTACACCTTC,CASSQDRQESHYGYTF
14,NA,TRBV5-1,NA,TRBJ2-3,TGCGCCAGCAGTGGCGGGGCCGGACGAAATACGCAGTATTTT,CASSGGAGRNTQYF
19,NA,TRBV14,TRBD2,TRBJ2-1,TGTGCCAGCAGCCAAGGTCGGCTAGCGGGGGAAATCGAGTACAATGAGCAGTTCTTC,CASSQGRLAGEIEYNEQFF
13,NA,TRBV12-3/TRBV12-4,NA,TRBJ1-4,TGTGCCAGCACCACCGCAACTAATGAAAAACTGTTTTTT,CASTTATNEKLFF
15,NA,TRBV2,NA,TRBJ2-1,TGTGCCAGCAGGGGGTTTAGCGGTGGGCTGAATGAGCAGTTCTTC,CASRGFSGGLNEQFF
14,NA,TRBV7-9,NA,TRBJ2-7,TGTGCCAGCAGCGCTGAGATTAGGGGAAACGAGCAGTACTTC,CASSAEIRGNEQYF
17,NA,TRBV7-9,NA,TRBJ1-4,TGTGCCAGCAGCTTAATAGGGGGGGACCCAACTAATGAAAAACTGTTTTTT,CASSLIGGDPTNEKLFF
14,NA,TRBV20-1,NA,TRBJ1-1,TGCAGTGCTAGAGATATGAAGGGAGGAAGTGAAGCTTTCTTT,CSARDMKGGSEAFF
14,NA,TRBV3-1,NA,TRBJ1-2,TGTGCCAGCAGCACGGAGGGGACCATCTATGGCTACACCTTC,CASSTEGTIYGYTF
15,NA,TRBV6-1,NA,TRBJ1-5,TGTGCCAGCAGCAGCCGGGCTGAACAGGATCAGCCCCAGCATTTT,CASSSRAEQDQPQHF
13,once,TRBV7-9,NA,TRBJ1-5,TGTGCCAGCAGCTTAGTAGGGATACAGCCCCAGCATTTT,CASSLVGIQPQHF
14,NA,TRBV10-3,TRBD1,TRBJ1-6,TGTGCCATCTCGGGACAGGTAGATAATTCACCCCTCCACTTT,CAISGQVDNSPLHF
16,NA,TRBV20-1,NA,TRBJ1-6,TGCAGTGCTAGAGCACAGGCCGCGGGGGGTAGTTCACCCCTCCACTTT,CSARAQAAGGSSPLHF
14,once,TRBV20-1,NA,TRBJ1-5,TGCAGTGCTATCGGGAGTAATAGCAATCAGCCCCAGCATTTT,CSAIGSNSNQPQHF
13,once,TRBV4-3,NA,TRBJ1-4,TGCGCCAGCAGCCAAAGGGCCAATGAAAAACTGTTTTTT,CASSQRANEKLFF
18,NA,TRBV7-2,NA,TRBJ2-7,TGTGCCAGCAGCTTCGGCTACAGGTCCTCGCTTCGGACTCGGGAGCAGTACTTC,CASSFGYRSSLRTREQYF
13,NA,TRBV7-9,NA,TRBJ2-5,TGTGCCAGCAGCTTCGGAGGGTACGAGACCCAGTACTTC,CASSFGGYETQYF